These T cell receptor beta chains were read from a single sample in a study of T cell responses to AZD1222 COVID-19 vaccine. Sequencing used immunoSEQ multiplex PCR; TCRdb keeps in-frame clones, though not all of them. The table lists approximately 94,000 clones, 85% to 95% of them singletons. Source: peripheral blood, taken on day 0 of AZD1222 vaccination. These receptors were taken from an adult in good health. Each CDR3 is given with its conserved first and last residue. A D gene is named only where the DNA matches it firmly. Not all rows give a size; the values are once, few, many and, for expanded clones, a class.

CASRPAGDQEETQYF | TGTGCCAGCAGGCCGGCCGGGGATCAAGAAGAGACCCAGTACTTC | . | TRBV28 | 15 | TRBJ2-5 | .
CASSLGGYYNEQFF | TGCGCCAGCAGCTTGGGGGGATACTACAATGAGCAGTTCTTC | . | TRBV5-1 | 14 | TRBJ2-1 | .
CASSEGGIVFYEQYF | TGTGCCAGCAGTGAGGGAGGGATCGTTTTCTACGAGCAGTACTTC | TRBD2 | TRBV25-1 | 15 | TRBJ2-7 | .
CASTGQQNQPQHF | TGTGCCAGCACGGGGCAGCAAAATCAGCCCCAGCATTTT | . | TRBV6-6 | 13 | TRBJ1-5 | .
CASRPTTDTQYF | TGTGCAAGTCGTCCGACCACAGATACGCAGTATTTT | . | TRBV12-2 | 12 | TRBJ2-3 | .
CASSYSGLAPYYEQYF | TGTGCCAGCAGTTACTCCGGACTAGCGCCCTACTACGAGCAGTACTTC | TRBD2 | TRBV6-5 | 16 | TRBJ2-7 | .
CASSFPRAGTEAFF | TGTGCCAGCAGTTTCCCCCGGGCGGGCACTGAAGCTTTCTTT | . | TRBV28 | 14 | TRBJ1-1 | .
CASGELNQETQYF | TGTGCCAGCGGGGAGTTAAACCAAGAGACCCAGTACTTC | . | TRBV6-5 | 13 | TRBJ2-5 | .
CASSPGLAGEETQYF | TGTGCCAGCTCACCGGGACTAGCGGGAGAAGAGACCCAGTACTTC | TRBD2 | TRBV18 | 15 | TRBJ2-5 | .
CSVSTRPDYGYTF | TGCAGCGTTTCGACACGTCCGGACTATGGCTACACCTTC | . | TRBV29-1 | 13 | TRBJ1-2 | .
CASKILVSSYNEQFF | TGTGCCAGCAAAATACTAGTGAGCTCCTACAATGAGCAGTTCTTC | . | TRBV2 | 15 | TRBJ2-1 | .
CASSLVMGQNTEAFF | TGTGCCAGCAGCTTAGTAATGGGACAGAACACTGAAGCTTTCTTT | . | TRBV11-2 | 15 | TRBJ1-1 | .
CASSLGDSYYGYTF | TGTGCCAGCAGCTTGGGGGACAGCTACTATGGCTACACCTTC | TRBD1 | TRBV5-5 | 14 | TRBJ1-2 | .
CASRGQGADYGYTF | TGTGCCAGCAGGGGACAGGGGGCAGACTATGGCTACACCTTC | TRBD1 | TRBV7-8 | 14 | TRBJ1-2 | .
CASSSMAQAFF | TGTGCCAGCAGCTCAATGGCCCAAGCTTTCTTT | . | TRBV12-1 | 11 | TRBJ1-1 | .
CASSPQGGDQPQHF | TGTGCCAGCTCACCACAAGGGGGGGATCAGCCCCAGCATTTT | . | TRBV18 | 14 | TRBJ1-5 | .
CASSVPENEKLFF | TGTGCCAGCAGTGTCCCAGAAAATGAAAAACTGTTTTTT | . | TRBV2 | 13 | TRBJ1-4 | once
CASSQEPRIYNSPLHF | TGTGCCAGCAGCCAAGAGCCCAGGATCTATAATTCACCCCTCCACTTT | . | TRBV14 | 16 | TRBJ1-6 | .
CASSMSLAGGPGEQFF | TGTGCCAGTAGTATGTCCCTAGCGGGAGGGCCAGGTGAGCAGTTCTTC | TRBD2 | TRBV19 | 16 | TRBJ2-1 | once
CASTDPGANNEQFF | TGTGCCAGCACGGATCCCGGGGCTAATAATGAGCAGTTCTTC | . | TRBV7-3 | 14 | TRBJ2-1 | .
CASSLGHEGYNEQFF | TGTGCCAGCAGCCTGGGGCATGAGGGTTACAATGAGCAGTTCTTC | . | TRBV3-1/TRBV3-2 | 15 | TRBJ2-1 | .
CASSEMQGYEKLFF | TGTGCCAGCAGTGAAATGCAGGGGTATGAAAAACTGTTTTTT | . | TRBV6-1 | 14 | TRBJ1-4 | .
CASSVAPGLARSTGELFF | TGTGCCAGCAGCGTAGCTCCGGGACTAGCGAGATCCACCGGGGAGCTGTTTTTT | TRBD2 | TRBV9 | 18 | TRBJ2-2 | .
CASIKTQLLNTEAFF | TGTGCCAGCATAAAGACCCAGTTGCTGAACACTGAAGCTTTCTTT | . | TRBV28 | 15 | TRBJ1-1 | once
CASSLGLAGRLDTQYF | TGCGCCAGCAGCTTGGGGCTAGCGGGAAGGTTAGATACGCAGTATTTT | TRBD2 | TRBV5-1 | 16 | TRBJ2-3 | once
CASSVTYGYTF | TGTGCCAGCAGTGTTACCTATGGCTACACCTTC | . | TRBV28 | 11 | TRBJ1-2 | .
CASSFRGASNQPQHF | TGTGCCAGCAGTTTCAGGGGCGCGAGCAATCAGCCCCAGCATTTT | . | TRBV27 | 15 | TRBJ1-5 | .
CASSPGQGGYGYTF | TGTGCCAGCAGCCCGGGACAGGGTGGCTATGGCTACACCTTC | TRBD1 | TRBV5-5 | 14 | TRBJ1-2 | .
CASSGWVGKRESAPYEQYF | TGTGCCAGCAGCGGATGGGTGGGGAAGCGGGAGTCGGCTCCCTACGAGCAGTACTTC | . | TRBV21-1 | 19 | TRBJ2-7 | .
CASSESGDKSWEQFF | TGCGCCAGCAGTGAGTCAGGGGACAAATCATGGGAGCAGTTCTTC | . | TRBV10-1 | 15 | TRBJ2-1 | .
CASSLTDSYEQYF | TGCGCCAGCAGCTTGACAGACAGCTACGAGCAGTACTTC | . | TRBV5-1 | 13 | TRBJ2-7 | once
CASSSGGTEAFF | TGTGCCAGCAGTTCAGGCGGCACTGAAGCTTTCTTT | . | TRBV28 | 12 | TRBJ1-1 | .
CAWSYRANSYNEQFF | TGTGCCTGGAGTTACAGGGCTAATTCCTACAATGAGCAGTTCTTC | . | TRBV30 | 15 | TRBJ2-1 | .
CASSAGLAYNEQFF | TGTGCCAGCAGCGCCGGACTAGCGTACAATGAGCAGTTCTTC | TRBD2 | TRBV11-2 | 14 | TRBJ2-1 | .
CASSEAASDYYEQYF | TGTGCCAGCAGTGAGGCAGCCTCGGACTACTACGAGCAGTACTTC | . | TRBV6-1 | 15 | TRBJ2-7 | many
CASSLDLASYNEQFF | TGTGCCAGCAGCTTAGACCTAGCCTCCTACAATGAGCAGTTCTTC | . | TRBV11-1 | 15 | TRBJ2-1 | .
CASMTGFTEAFF | TGTGCCAGCATGACCGGGTTCACTGAAGCTTTCTTT | . | TRBV6-5 | 12 | TRBJ1-1 | .
CASSLAGSYNSPLHF | TGTGCCAGCAGCTTGGCAGGGTCCTATAATTCACCCCTCCACTTT | . | TRBV5-4 | 15 | TRBJ1-6 | .
CASSLSPDNEKLFF | TGTGCCAGCAGTTTATCGCCGGATAATGAAAAACTGTTTTTT | . | TRBV27 | 14 | TRBJ1-4 | .
CASSPAPGVLGRNGYTF | TGTGCCAGCAGCCCCGCCCCAGGGGTTTTGGGGCGTAATGGCTACACCTTC | . | TRBV7-9 | 17 | TRBJ1-2 | once
CASSSQAPGDTEAFF | TGCGCCAGCAGCTCCCAGGCTCCGGGGGACACTGAAGCTTTCTTT | . | TRBV5-1 | 15 | TRBJ1-1 | .
CASSPDTGELFF | TGCGCCAGCAGCCCTGACACCGGGGAGCTGTTTTTT | . | TRBV5-1 | 12 | TRBJ2-2 | .
CASSQHLYEQYF | TGTGCCAGCAGCCAACACCTCTACGAGCAGTACTTC | . | TRBV14 | 12 | TRBJ2-7 | once